This T cell receptor beta chain was sequenced for a study of shared clonotypes between healthy human individuals. Overall study: The donor pool was made up of two women and a few men aged 18 to 49.

A remark on this clone: Its target is not known.

General study findings and limits: Sharing across a handful of donors was seen in 5% to 5.5% of naive CD4 clonotypes.

Germline CDR1 is SQVTM and CDR2 is ANQGSEA. The CDR3 length is 13 residues. V was shortened by 3 bases and J by 7 bases, with 15 bases between the two germline ends. The assay was immunoSEQ multiplex PCR, and TCRdb's table has in-frame clones only and misses some. The sample has roughly 1 million clones, 70% to 80% seen once. The sequence was obtained from a man aged 18 to 29 in good health. Some clones in this sample may be carry-over from other donors' samples. The sequencing input was memory CD4+ T cells from PBMCs. Stated subset: CD45RA-negative fraction. The rearrangement joins TRBV29-1 to TRBJ1-2; the D gene is possibly TRBD1 (5 bases). The CDR3 region is CSVDTSGFGGYTF. The CDR3 DNA is TGCAGCGTTGATACTTCAGGGTTTGGTGGCTACACCTTC. Combining the CDR3 with reference TRBV29-1 and TRBJ1-2 gives the whole variable domain SAVISQKPSRDICQRGTSLTIQCQVDSQVTMMFWYRQQPGQSLTLIATANQGSEATYESGFVIDKFPISRPNLTFSTLTVSNMSPEDSSIYLCSVDTSGFGGYTFGSGTRLTVV.